Each of the 26 T cell receptor beta chains below was sequenced from the same sample in a study of T cells in Graves' hyperthyroidism and ophthalmopathy. Amplified TCR beta CDR3 regions derived from RNA transcripts. With the HTBI primer set, the TCR CDR3 went through a first round of RT-PCR. One entry per CDR3 protein, called by TCRdb with MiXCR from the multiplex PCR reads. Of roughly 500,000 distinct CDR3 sequences listed, approximately 15% were seen once; the top ten hold roughly 5.7%. Material: blood. The receptors here all came from a woman aged 25 to 39 with Graves' hyperthyroidism that later progressed to Graves' ophthalmopathy.

This clonotype was seen only a few times. The chain links TRBV2 to TRBJ2-1, with TRBD1 matching 11 bases. The germline gives CDR1 SNHLY, CDR2 FYNNEI. CDR3 size: 15 residues. V gave up 3 bases and J gave up 6 bases; unmatched junction bases: 4. CDR3 protein: CASSDPGQGANEQFF. In DNA, the CDR3 is TGTGCCAGCAGTGATCCCGGACAGGGGGCCAATGAGCAGTTCTTC.

This clonotype was detected many times. This may come from a read error, since a much larger clone is one base off. The gene calls are TRBV27 and TRBJ2-1; TRBD2 matches 11 bases. The ends lost 3 bases at V and 5 bases at J; junction bases unmatched: 3. The CDR3 consists of 15 residues. Per germline, CDR1 MNHEY and CDR2 SMNVEV (reference sequence). CDR3 bases: TGTGCCAGCAGTTTCGGGACTAGCGGTGACAATGAGCAGTTCTTC. This encodes CASSFGTSGDNEQFF.

This clonotype was observed many times. This chain uses TRBV6-2 or TRBV6-3 with TRBJ1-2; 9 bases map to TRBD1. The germline gives CDR1 MNHEY, CDR2 SVGEGT. The J segment lost 7 bases and the V segment lost 6 bases, leaving 9 bases of the junction unmatched. The CDR3 consists of 14 residues. The CDR3: CASSERDRVLGYTF. CDR3 DNA sequence: TGTGCCAGCAGCGAACGGGACAGGGTTCTTGGCTACACCTTC.

Many counts were recorded for this clonotype. The V and J genes are TRBV28 and TRBJ1-1; D not resolved. V was trimmed by 4 bases and J by 4 bases, leaving 1 base between them. CDR3 length equals 10 residues. Per the germline V gene, CDR1 is MDHEN and CDR2 is SYDVKM. The CDR3 loop is CASSSTEAFF. Here the CDR3 DNA reads TGTGCCAGCAGTTCCACTGAAGCTTTCTTT.

There are many counts of this clonotype. This chain links TRBV2 with TRBJ1-4; 9 bases agree with TRBD1. CDR1 is SNHLY, CDR2 FYNNEI, per germline. The V and J ends lost 7 bases and 8 bases, in that order; junction bases with no gene match: 8. This CDR3 spans 14 amino acids. CDR3 coding DNA: TGTGCCAGCAAAACAGGGGGCGGGGTAGAAAAACTGTTTTTT. Encoded protein: CASKTGGGVEKLFF.

This clonotype was recorded at least ten times. J is TRBJ2-5 and V is TRBV11-2, with 7 positions matching TRBD1. Germline CDR1 SGHAT, CDR2 FQNNGV. The CDR3 spans 15 residues. Losses at the gene ends were 5 bases for V and 4 bases for J; bases not matched to a gene: 10. The CDR3 DNA sequence: TGTGCCAGCAGCCGCGGTGGACAGGTAACAGAGACCCAGTACTTC. It is translated as CASSRGGQVTETQYF.

There are many counts of this clonotype. This sequence joins TRBV20-1 and TRBJ2-3, with D perhaps matching TRBD2 (6 bases). Trimming pared 5 bases from V and 3 bases from J, leaving 15 bases between. Germline-derived CDR1 and CDR2 are DFQATT and SNEGSKA (reference sequence). This CDR3 has 14 amino acids. CDR3 bases: TGCAGTGCTGAACGGGAGTCTGGTACAGATACGCAGTATTTT. Protein sequence: CSAERESGTDTQYF.

This clonotype appeared many times. This chain joins TRBV20-1 and TRBJ2-5, with 12 bases fitting TRBD1. The junction had 13 bases not matched to a gene; V was cut back by 0 bases and J by 2 bases. The CDR3 contains 19 residues. Per the germline V gene, CDR1 is DFQATT and CDR2 is SNEGSKA (reference sequence). This CDR3 reads CSARDRGTGGVAGQETQYF. The CDR3 region has the DNA TGCAGTGCTAGAGATCGCGGGACAGGGGGCGTCGCGGGACAAGAGACCCAGTACTTC.

This clonotype was seen repeatedly, ten times or more. The chain uses TRBV19 and TRBJ2-1; 10 bases match TRBD2. The length of the CDR3 is 15 residues. Per the germline V gene, CDR1 is LNHDA and CDR2 is SQIVND (reference sequence). J lost 6 bases, V lost 3 bases, and 5 bases had no gene match. The CDR3 DNA is TGTGCCAGTAGTATCATAACTAGCGGGACCAATGAGCAGTTCTTC. Its translation is CASSIITSGTNEQFF.

Of note for this clonotype: This may be a read error: a much more frequent sequence differs by one nucleotide. The CDR3 carries no conserved terminal phenylalanine or tryptophan, so it likely arises from a read error. The rearrangement uses TRBV12-3 or TRBV12-4 and TRBJ2-5; D remains unclear. Trimming removed 5 bases from V and 2 bases from J, with 6 bases in between. The CDR3 totals 12 residues. The CDR3 region is CASSATQETQYS. CDR3 DNA: TGTGCCAGCAGTGCAACTCAAGAGACCCAGTACTCC.

For this clonotype: A much bigger clone sits one base away, suggesting this may be a read error. The genes are TRBV7-8 and TRBJ2-3; D remains unclear. The CDR3 extends over 16 amino acids. Between the trimmed V and J ends, which lost 1 base and 4 bases, there was a span of 15 bases. Germline V gene data show CDR1 as SGHVS and CDR2 as FQNEAQ. CDR3 sequence: CASSLVPPSVADTQYF. The CDR3 region has the DNA TGTGCCAGCAGCTTAGTCCCCCCCTCCGTGGCAGATACGCAGTATTTT.

The gene calls are TRBV6-9 and TRBJ1-5; no clear D gene. Trimming pared 7 bases from V and 5 bases from J, leaving 21 bases between. The CDR3 consists of 16 residues. CDR1 is MNHGY and CDR2 is SVAAGI in the germline V gene. CDR3 protein: CASTSRGYRGYQPQHF. For the CDR3, the DNA is TGTGCCAGCACTTCCCGTGGATATCGAGGGTATCAGCCCCAGCATTTT.

This clonotype was recorded many times. This chain connects TRBV11-2 to TRBJ2-7; 8 bases fit TRBD2. CDR3 length: 14 amino acids. With V trimmed by 3 bases and J by 9 bases, 10 bases remained unmatched. Germline V lookup: CDR1 SGHAT, CDR2 FQNNGV. DNA for the CDR3: TGTGCCAGCAGCTTGAAACTAGCGGCCAAGGGGCAGTACTTC. It codes for CASSLKLAAKGQYF.

This clonotype appeared many times. This rearrangement joins TRBV12-3 or TRBV12-4 to TRBJ2-7; D is ambiguous. The CDR3 runs 15 residues. Trimming removed 3 bases from V and 6 bases from J, with 18 bases in between. Here the CDR3 reads CASSFSGRPAGEQYF. In nucleotides, the CDR3 is TGTGCCAGCAGTTTTTCGGGCAGGCCGGCCGGCGAGCAGTACTTC.

In this sample, this clonotype turned up a few times. A read error is possible here, since a much larger clone lies one base away. The V and J genes are TRBV24-1 and TRBJ2-1; 13 bases are shared with TRBD2. With V trimmed by 2 bases and J by 8 bases, 11 bases remained unmatched. The CDR3 consists of 18 residues. Germline assignment: CDR1 KGHDR and CDR2 SFDVKD. The DNA of the CDR3 is TGTGCCACCAGTGATTCCATACTAGCGGGAGGGCGTCGCGATGAGCAGTTCTTC. This translates into CATSDSILAGGRRDEQFF.

In the case of this clonotype: One end of the junction is discordant with germline, which a read error may explain. The rearrangement uses TRBV27 and TRBJ2-7; 9 bases map to TRBD1. Germline CDR1 MNHEY, CDR2 SMNVEV (reference sequence). The CDR3 length is 15 residues. The CDR3: CAGRKWDRATYEQYF. The CDR3 nucleotides are TGTGCCGGCAGGAAATGGGACAGGGCTACCTACGAGCAGTACTTC.

A remark on this clonotype: This may arise from a read error, as a much more abundant clone is one base away. The CDR3 loop is CSAPLSAGYTDTQYF. In DNA form, the CDR3 reads TGCAGCGCCCCGCTTAGTGCAGGGTACACAGATACGCAGTATTTT. The chain employs TRBV29-1 and TRBJ2-3; D is perhaps TRBD1 (5 bases). Per germline, CDR1 SQVTM and CDR2 ANQGSEA. The CDR3 spans 15 residues. The V and J ends lost 7 bases and 2 bases respectively, with 19 bases between them.

This clonotype was picked up many times. The V and J genes are TRBV12-3 or TRBV12-4 and TRBJ2-3, with D perhaps TRBD2 (6 bases). With 3 bases removed from V and 0 bases from J, the gap between germline ends came to 7 bases. The CDR3 covers 14 residues. CDR3 sequence (DNA): TGTGCCAGCAGTTTTAGCGGAAGCACAGATACGCAGTATTTT. The encoded protein is CASSFSGSTDTQYF.

This clonotype was detected ten times or more. The CDR3 loop reads CASKLGRAEAFF. CDR3 nucleotides: TGTGCCAGCAAACTAGGTCGGGCTGAAGCTTTCTTT. This chain joins TRBV2 and TRBJ1-1; D ambiguous. Germline V lookup: CDR1 SNHLY, CDR2 FYNNEI. The germline V and J ends were trimmed by 7 bases and 6 bases, with 12 bases remaining between them. The CDR3 runs 12 residues.

This clonotype was picked up a small number of times. A clone one base away is much larger, so this may be a read error. CDR3 DNA sequence: TGTGCCAGCAGTACCCCTGTAAGAAGAACTGAAGCTTTCTTT. Amino acids: CASSTPVRRTEAFF. The chain combines TRBV28 with TRBJ1-1; no definite D call. The CDR3 extends over 14 amino acids. Germline-derived CDR1 and CDR2 are MDHEN and SYDVKM. Trimming shortened V by 5 bases and J by 5 bases, and 15 bases separated the two germline ends.

Only a few counts were recorded for this clonotype. The chain employs TRBV7-2 and TRBJ2-7; D is ambiguous. Trimming took 2 bases from V and 9 from J, leaving 11 bases between them. The length of the CDR3 is 12 residues. Germline V gene sequence: CDR1 SGHTA, CDR2 FQGNSA. In DNA form, the CDR3 reads TGTGCCAGCAGCTTATTATTGAGTGGGCAGTACTTC. It codes for CASSLLLSGQYF.

This rearrangement joins TRBV7-9 to TRBJ1-5; the D gene is possibly TRBD1 (5 bases). V was cut by 5 bases and J by 10 bases, with 18 bases left in between. CDR1 SEHNR and CDR2 FQNEAQ come from the germline V gene (reference sequence). The CDR3 extends over 14 amino acids. CDR3 DNA: TGTGCCAGCAGCCCCGGGACGGGCCGAGTTCCCCAGCATTTT. Protein: CASSPGTGRVPQHF.

On this clonotype: A read error may account for a junction end that differs from germline. The rearrangement links TRBV19 to TRBJ2-1; no definite D call. There are 14 residues in the CDR3. Looked up from germline, CDR1 is LNHDA and CDR2 is SQIVND (reference sequence). The CDR3, as DNA: TGTGCCAGTAGTGCGGAGAGTTGGCGTAATGAGCAGTGCTTC. It codes for CASSAESWRNEQCF. The variable domain in full, with the rest retrieved from reference TRBV19 and TRBJ2-1, is DGGITQSPKYLFRKEGQNVTLSCEQNLNHDAMYWYRQDPGQGLRLIYYSQIVNDFQKGDIAEGYSVSREKKESFPLTVTSAQKNPTAFYLCASSAESWRNEQCFGPGTRLTVL.

This clonotype has ten or more counts. CDR3 DNA sequence: TGTGCCAGCAGCCCGACTAGCTGGGCCCAGAATACGCAGTATTTT. Protein: CASSPTSWAQNTQYF. J is TRBJ2-3 and V is TRBV7-3; 7 bases agree with TRBD2. This CDR3 comprises 15 residues. With 5 bases clipped from V and 7 bases from J, the junction kept 12 bases outside the gene matches. CDR1 is SGHTA, CDR2 FQGTGA, per germline.

The V gene is TRBV10-3, the J gene TRBJ1-2; D not certain. Germline V lookup: CDR1 ENHRY, CDR2 SYGVKD. Trimming cost V 0 bases and J 8 bases, with 16 bases left between them. The length of the CDR3 is 15 residues. CDR3 bases: TGTGCCATCAGTGAGTCGGCATTTGGGGTGGAAGGCTACACCTTC. Amino acids: CAISESAFGVEGYTF.

This clonotype was observed at least ten times. This sequence joins TRBV28 and TRBJ1-2; D is possibly TRBD1 (5 bases). Germline values: CDR1 MDHEN, CDR2 SYDVKM. This CDR3 has 14 residues. With 10 bases removed from V and 2 bases from J, the gap between germline ends came to 17 bases. The CDR3 protein is CATGPRGHNYGYTF. The DNA of the CDR3 is TGTGCCACCGGTCCGCGAGGACACAACTATGGCTACACCTTC.